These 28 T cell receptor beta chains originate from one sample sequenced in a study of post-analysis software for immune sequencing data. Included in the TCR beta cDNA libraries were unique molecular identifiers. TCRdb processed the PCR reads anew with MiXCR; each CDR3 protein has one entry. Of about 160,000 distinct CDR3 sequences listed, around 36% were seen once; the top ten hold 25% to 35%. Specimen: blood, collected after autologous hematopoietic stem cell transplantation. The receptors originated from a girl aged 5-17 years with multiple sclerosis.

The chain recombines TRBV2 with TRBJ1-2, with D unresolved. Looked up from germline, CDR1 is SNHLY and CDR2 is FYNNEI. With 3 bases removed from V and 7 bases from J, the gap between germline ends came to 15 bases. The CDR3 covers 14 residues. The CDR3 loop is CASSDLAGRGGYTF. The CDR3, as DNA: TGTGCCAGCAGTGATCTGGCTGGCCGCGGTGGCTACACCTTC.

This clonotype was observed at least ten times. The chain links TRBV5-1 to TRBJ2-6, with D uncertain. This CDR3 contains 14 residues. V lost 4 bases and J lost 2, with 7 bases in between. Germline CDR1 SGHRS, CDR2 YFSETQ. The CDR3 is CASSPVTGANVLTF. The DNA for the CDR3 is TGCGCCAGCAGCCCAGTGACTGGGGCCAACGTCCTGACTTTC.

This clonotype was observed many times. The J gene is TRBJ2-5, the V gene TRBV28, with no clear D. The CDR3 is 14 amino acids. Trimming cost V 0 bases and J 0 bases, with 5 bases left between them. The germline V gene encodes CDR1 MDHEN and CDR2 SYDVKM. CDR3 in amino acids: CASSLWDYQETQYF. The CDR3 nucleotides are TGTGCCAGCAGTTTATGGGATTACCAAGAGACCCAGTACTTC.

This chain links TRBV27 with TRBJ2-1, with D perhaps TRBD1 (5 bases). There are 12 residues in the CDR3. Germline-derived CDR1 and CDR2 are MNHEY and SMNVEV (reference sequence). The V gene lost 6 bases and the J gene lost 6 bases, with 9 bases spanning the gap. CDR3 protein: CASSRVGNEQFF. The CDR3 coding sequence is TGTGCCAGCAGCAGGGTGGGCAATGAGCAGTTCTTC.

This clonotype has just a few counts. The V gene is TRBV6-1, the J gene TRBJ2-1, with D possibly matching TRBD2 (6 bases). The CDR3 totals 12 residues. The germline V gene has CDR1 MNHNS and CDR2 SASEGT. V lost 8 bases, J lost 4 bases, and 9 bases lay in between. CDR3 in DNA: TGTGCCAGCTGGGCGGGGTACAATGAGCAGTTCTTC. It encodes CASWAGYNEQFF.

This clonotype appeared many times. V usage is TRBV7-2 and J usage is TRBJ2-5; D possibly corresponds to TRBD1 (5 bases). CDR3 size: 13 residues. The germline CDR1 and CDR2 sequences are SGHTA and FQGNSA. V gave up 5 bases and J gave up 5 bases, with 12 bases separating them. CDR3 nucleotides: TGTGCCAGCAGCCTTAACAAGGGGGAGACCCAGTACTTC. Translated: CASSLNKGETQYF. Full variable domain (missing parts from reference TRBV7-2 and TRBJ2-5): GAGVSQSPSNKVTEKGKDVELRCDPISGHTALYWYRQSLGQGLEFLIYFQGNSAPDKSGLPSDRFSAERTGGSVSTLTIQRTQQEDSAVYLCASSLNKGETQYFGPGTRLLVL.

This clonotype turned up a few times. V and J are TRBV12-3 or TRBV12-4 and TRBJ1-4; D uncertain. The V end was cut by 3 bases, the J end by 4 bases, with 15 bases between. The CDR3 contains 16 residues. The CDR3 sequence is CASSFRRRGNNEKLFF. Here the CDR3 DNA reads TGTGCCAGCAGTTTCAGAAGACGAGGGAATAATGAAAAACTGTTTTTT.

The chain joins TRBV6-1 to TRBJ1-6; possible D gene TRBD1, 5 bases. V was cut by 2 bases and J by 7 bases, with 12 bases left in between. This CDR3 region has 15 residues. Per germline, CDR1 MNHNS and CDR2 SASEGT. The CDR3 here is CASSETRTLNSPLHF. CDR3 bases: TGTGCCAGCAGTGAAACCAGGACATTAAATTCACCCCTCCACTTT.

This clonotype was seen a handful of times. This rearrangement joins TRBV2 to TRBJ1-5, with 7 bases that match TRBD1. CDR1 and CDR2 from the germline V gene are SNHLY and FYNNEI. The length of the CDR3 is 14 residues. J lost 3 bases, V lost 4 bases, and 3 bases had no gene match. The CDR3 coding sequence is TGTGCCAGCAGTGGCGGGACAGCCAATCAGCCCCAGCATTTT. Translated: CASSGGTANQPQHF.

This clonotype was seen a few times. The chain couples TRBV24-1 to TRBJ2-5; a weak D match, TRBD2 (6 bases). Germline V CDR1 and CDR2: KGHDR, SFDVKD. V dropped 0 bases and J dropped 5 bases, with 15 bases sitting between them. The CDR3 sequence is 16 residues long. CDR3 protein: CATSDLQIGGAETQYF. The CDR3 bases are TGTGCCACCAGTGATTTGCAAATCGGAGGGGCTGAGACCCAGTACTTC.

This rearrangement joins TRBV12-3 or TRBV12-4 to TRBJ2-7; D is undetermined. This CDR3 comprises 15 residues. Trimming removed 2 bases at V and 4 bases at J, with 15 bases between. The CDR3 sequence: CASSLIGLKDYEQYF. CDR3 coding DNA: TGTGCCAGCAGTTTAATAGGTCTGAAGGATTACGAGCAGTACTTC.

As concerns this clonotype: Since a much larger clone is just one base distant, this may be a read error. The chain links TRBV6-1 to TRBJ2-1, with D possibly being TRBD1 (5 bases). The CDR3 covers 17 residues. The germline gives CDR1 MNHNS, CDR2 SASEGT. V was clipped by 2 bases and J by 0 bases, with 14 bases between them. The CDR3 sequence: CASSEYGAFSSYNEQFF. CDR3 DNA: TGTGCCAGCAGTGAATATGGGGCTTTCAGCTCCTACAATGAGCAGTTCTTC.

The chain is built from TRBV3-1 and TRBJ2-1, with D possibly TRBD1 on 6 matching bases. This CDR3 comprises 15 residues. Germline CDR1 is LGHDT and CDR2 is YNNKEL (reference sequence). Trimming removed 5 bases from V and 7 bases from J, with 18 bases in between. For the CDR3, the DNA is TGTGCCAGCAGCACCGACAGGCCCTTCGGAAATGAGCAGTTCTTC. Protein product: CASSTDRPFGNEQFF.

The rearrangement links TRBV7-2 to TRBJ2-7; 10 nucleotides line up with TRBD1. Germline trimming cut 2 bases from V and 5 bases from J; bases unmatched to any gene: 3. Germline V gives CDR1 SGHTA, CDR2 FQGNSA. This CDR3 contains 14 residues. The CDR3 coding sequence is TGTGCCAGCAGCTTAAGGGGGACAGGGGACGAGCAGTACTTC. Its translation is CASSLRGTGDEQYF. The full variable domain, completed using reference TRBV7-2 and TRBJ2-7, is GAGVSQSPSNKVTEKGKDVELRCDPISGHTALYWYRQSLGQGLEFLIYFQGNSAPDKSGLPSDRFSAERTGGSVSTLTIQRTQQEDSAVYLCASSLRGTGDEQYFGPGTRLTVT.

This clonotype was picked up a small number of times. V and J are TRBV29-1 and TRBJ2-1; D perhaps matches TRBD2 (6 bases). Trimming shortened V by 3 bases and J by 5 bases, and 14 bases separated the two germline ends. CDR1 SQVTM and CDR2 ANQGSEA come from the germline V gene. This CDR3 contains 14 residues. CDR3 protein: CSVDASVPDNEQFF. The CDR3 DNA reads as TGCAGCGTTGACGCTAGCGTGCCCGACAATGAGCAGTTCTTC.

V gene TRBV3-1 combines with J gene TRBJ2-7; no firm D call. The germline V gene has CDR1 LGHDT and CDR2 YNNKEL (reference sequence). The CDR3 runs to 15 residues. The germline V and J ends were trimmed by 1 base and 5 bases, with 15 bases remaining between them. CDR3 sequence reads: CASSQGSSPRNEQYF. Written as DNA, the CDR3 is TGTGCCAGCAGCCAAGGAAGTAGCCCCCGGAACGAGCAGTACTTC.

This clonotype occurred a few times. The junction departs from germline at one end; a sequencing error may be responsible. In DNA form, the CDR3 reads TGTGCCAACAGTAGCCAGACAGGTGAAAAACTGTTTTTT. Protein sequence: CANSSQTGEKLFF. The rearrangement links TRBV12-3 or TRBV12-4 to TRBJ1-4, with D perhaps matching TRBD1 (6 bases). The CDR3 spans 13 residues.

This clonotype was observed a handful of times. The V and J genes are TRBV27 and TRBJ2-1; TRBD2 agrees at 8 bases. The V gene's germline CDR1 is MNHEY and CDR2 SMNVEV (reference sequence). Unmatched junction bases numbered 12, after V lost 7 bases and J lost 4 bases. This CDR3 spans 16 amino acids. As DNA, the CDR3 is TGTGCCAGCAATACGCGGGAGGCGGGTGGGTACAATGAGCAGTTCTTC. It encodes CASNTREAGGYNEQFF.

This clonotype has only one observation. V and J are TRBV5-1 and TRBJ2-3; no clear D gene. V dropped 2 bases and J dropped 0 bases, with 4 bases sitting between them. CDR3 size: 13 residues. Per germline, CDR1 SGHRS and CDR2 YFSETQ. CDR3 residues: CASSFRSTDTQYF. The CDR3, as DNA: TGCGCCAGCAGCTTCCGGAGCACAGATACGCAGTATTTT.

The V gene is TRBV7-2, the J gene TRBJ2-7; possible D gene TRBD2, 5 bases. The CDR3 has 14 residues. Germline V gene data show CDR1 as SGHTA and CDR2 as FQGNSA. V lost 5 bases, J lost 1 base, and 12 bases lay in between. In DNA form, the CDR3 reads TGTGCCAGCAGCCCCTCCTCGGGATCCTACGAGCAGTACTTC. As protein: CASSPSSGSYEQYF.

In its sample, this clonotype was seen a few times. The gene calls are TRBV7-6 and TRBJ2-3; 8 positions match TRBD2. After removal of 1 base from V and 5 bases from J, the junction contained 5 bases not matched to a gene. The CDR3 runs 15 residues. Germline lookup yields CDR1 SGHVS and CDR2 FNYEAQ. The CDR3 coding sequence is TGTGCCAGCAGCTTAGAAGCGGGAGTGGGAGATACGCAGTATTTT. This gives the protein CASSLEAGVGDTQYF.

For the CDR3, the DNA is TGCAGCGTTGAAGATGGACAGGGACCCTATGGCTACACCTTC. It encodes CSVEDGQGPYGYTF. This chain uses TRBV29-1 with TRBJ1-2; 8 nucleotides align to TRBD1. The length of the CDR3 is 14 residues. Per the germline V gene, CDR1 is SQVTM and CDR2 is ANQGSEA. The V segment lost 0 bases and the J segment 4 bases; nucleotides outside the gene matches: 4.

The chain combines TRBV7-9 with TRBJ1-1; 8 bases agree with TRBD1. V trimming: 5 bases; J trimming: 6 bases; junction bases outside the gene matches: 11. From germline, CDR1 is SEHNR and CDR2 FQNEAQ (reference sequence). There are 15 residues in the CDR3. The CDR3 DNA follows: TGTGCCAGCAGCGTCCAGAGGACAGGGTGGGCTGAAGCTTTCTTT. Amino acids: CASSVQRTGWAEAFF.

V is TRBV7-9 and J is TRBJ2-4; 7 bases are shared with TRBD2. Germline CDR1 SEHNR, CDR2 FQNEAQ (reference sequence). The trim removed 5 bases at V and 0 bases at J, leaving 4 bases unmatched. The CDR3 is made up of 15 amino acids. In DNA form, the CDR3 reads TGTGCCAGCAGCCTGAGCGGGGCAGCCAAAAACATTCAGTACTTC. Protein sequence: CASSLSGAAKNIQYF.

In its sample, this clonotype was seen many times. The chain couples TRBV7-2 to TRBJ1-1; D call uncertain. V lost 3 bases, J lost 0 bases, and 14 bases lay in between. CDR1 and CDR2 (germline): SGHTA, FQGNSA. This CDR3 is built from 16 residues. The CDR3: CASSFSPGRMNTEAFF. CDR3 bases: TGTGCCAGCAGCTTTTCGCCAGGAAGAATGAACACTGAAGCTTTCTTT.

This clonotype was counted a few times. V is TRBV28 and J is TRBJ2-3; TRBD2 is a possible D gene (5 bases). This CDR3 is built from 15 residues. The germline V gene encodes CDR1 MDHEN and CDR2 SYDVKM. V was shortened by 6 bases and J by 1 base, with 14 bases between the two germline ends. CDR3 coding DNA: TGTGCCAGCAGCCCCTGGGAGAGCGGCACAGATACGCAGTATTTT. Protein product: CASSPWESGTDTQYF.

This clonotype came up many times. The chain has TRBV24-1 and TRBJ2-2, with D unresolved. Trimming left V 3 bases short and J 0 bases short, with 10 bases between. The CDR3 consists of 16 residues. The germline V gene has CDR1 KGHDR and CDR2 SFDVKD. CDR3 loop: CATSDLTPSNTGELFF. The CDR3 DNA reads TGTGCCACCAGTGATCTGACACCCTCGAACACCGGGGAGCTGTTTTTT.

CDR3 nucleotide sequence: TGTGCCAGCAGTGAACAGACCTACGAGCAGTACTTC. It codes for CASSEQTYEQYF. The rearrangement uses TRBV28 and TRBJ2-7; no clear D. CDR1 and CDR2 from the germline V gene are MDHEN and SYDVKM. Deletions cut 5 bases from V and 2 bases from J, with 7 bases between. The CDR3 is 12 amino acids.